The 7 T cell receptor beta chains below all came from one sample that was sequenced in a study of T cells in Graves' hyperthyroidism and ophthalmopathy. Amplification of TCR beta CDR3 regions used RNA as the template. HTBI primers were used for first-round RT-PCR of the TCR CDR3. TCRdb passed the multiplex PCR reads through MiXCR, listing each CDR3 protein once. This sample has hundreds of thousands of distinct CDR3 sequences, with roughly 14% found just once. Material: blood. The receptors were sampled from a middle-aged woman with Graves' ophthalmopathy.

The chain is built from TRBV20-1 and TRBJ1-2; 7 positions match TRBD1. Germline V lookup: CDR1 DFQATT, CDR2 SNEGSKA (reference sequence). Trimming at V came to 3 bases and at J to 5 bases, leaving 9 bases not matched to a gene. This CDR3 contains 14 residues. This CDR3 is CSASPGTESYGYTF. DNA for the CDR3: TGCAGTGCTAGCCCCGGGACAGAGAGTTATGGCTACACCTTC.

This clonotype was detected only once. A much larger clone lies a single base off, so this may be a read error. For the CDR3, the DNA is TGTGCCAGCAGTTACCGGGAATACCTCACCGGGGAGCTGTTTTTT. Protein: CASSYREYLTGELFF. The chain recombines TRBV6-2 or TRBV6-3 with TRBJ2-2, with a tentative D call TRBD2 (5 bases). The CDR3 covers 15 residues. V was cut by 2 bases and J by 4 bases, with 11 bases left in between. Looked up from germline, CDR1 is MNHEY and CDR2 is SVGEGT.

For the CDR3, the DNA is TGCGCCAGCAGCTTGGTGAGCCAGGACAGGCAGAGAAACACCATATATTTT. This sequence encodes CASSLVSQDRQRNTIYF. The V and J genes are TRBV5-1 and TRBJ1-3; 7 nucleotides agree with TRBD1. The ends lost 0 bases at V and 5 bases at J; junction bases unmatched: 11. CDR3 length: 17 residues. Looked up from germline, CDR1 is SGHRS and CDR2 is YFSETQ.

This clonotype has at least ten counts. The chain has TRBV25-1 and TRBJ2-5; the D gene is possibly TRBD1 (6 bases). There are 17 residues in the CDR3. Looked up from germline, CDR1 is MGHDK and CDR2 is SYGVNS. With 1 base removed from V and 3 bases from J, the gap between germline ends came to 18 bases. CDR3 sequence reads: CASSESGNRVWKETQYF. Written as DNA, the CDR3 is TGTGCCAGCAGTGAATCCGGGAACAGGGTTTGGAAAGAGACCCAGTACTTC.

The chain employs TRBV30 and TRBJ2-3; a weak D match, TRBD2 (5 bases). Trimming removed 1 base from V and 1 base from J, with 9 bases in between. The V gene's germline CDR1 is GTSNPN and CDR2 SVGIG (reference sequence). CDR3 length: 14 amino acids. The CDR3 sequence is CAWSGEAGTDTQYF. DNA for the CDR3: TGTGCCTGGAGTGGGGAAGCGGGCACAGATACGCAGTATTTT.

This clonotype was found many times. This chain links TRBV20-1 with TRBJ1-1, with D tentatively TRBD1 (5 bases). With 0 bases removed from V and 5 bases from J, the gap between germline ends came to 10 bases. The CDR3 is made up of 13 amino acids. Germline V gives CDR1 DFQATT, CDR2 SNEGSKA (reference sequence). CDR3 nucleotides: TGCAGTGCTAGAGATACAGGAGGAACTGAAGCTTTCTTT. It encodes CSARDTGGTEAFF.

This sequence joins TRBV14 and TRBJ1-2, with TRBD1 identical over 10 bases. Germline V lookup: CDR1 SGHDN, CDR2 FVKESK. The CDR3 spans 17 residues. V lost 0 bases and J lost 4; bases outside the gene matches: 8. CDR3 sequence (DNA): TGTGCCAGCAGCCAAGATTATACGAGACAGGGGGCCTATGGCTACACCTTC. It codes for CASSQDYTRQGAYGYTF.